The 30 T cell receptor beta chains reported below all come from one sample, sequenced in a study of blood T cells in healthy people across ages. Through a sample-barcoded 5' primer and a J-beta primer mix, a second PCR was run for about 6 to 11 cycles. TCRdb itself ran the 5' RACE reads through MiXCR, one entry per CDR3 protein. The sample holds 890,000 or so distinct CDR3 sequences, less than 80% seen once. What was sequenced was blood. Receptors originate from a man aged 25-40 years in good health.

This chain joins TRBV4-2 and TRBJ2-1; D is perhaps TRBD2 (6 bases). Germline V gene lookup returns CDR1 LGHNA and CDR2 YNFKEQ. V was trimmed by 1 base and J by 3 bases, leaving 16 bases between them. This CDR3 spans 17 amino acids. CDR3 amino acids: CASSQALEVDYYNEQFF. The CDR3 region has the DNA TGTGCCAGCAGCCAAGCCCTCGAAGTGGACTACTACAATGAGCAGTTCTTC.

The V and J genes are TRBV13 and TRBJ2-1; TRBD2 might be the D (7 bases). Trimming cost V 5 bases and J 3 bases, with 17 bases left between them. Germline CDR1 is PRHDT and CDR2 is FYEKMQ (reference sequence). This CDR3 is built from 16 residues. CDR3 loop: CASSLVGGPDYNEQFF. CDR3 in DNA: TGTGCCAGCAGCCTAGTGGGGGGGCCCGACTACAATGAGCAGTTCTTC.

The gene calls are TRBV15 and TRBJ1-6; D remains unclear. Germline V CDR1 and CDR2: LNHNV, YYDKDF (reference sequence). V dropped 2 bases and J dropped 6 bases, with 2 bases sitting between them. This CDR3 comprises 12 residues. CDR3 in amino acids: CATSRSNSPLHF. CDR3 DNA: TGTGCCACCAGCAGAAGTAATTCACCCCTCCACTTT.

The chain recombines TRBV21-1 with TRBJ2-3. TRBV21-1 is deemed a pseudogene. The CDR3 sequence is 18 residues long. The CDR3 protein is CASSKALGGEWVGDTQYF. Written as DNA, the CDR3 is TGTGCCAGCAGCAAAGCGCTGGGTGGCGAGTGGGTCGGAGATACGCAGTATTTT.

Only one count was recorded for this clonotype. The V and J genes are TRBV25-1 and TRBJ2-7; possibly TRBD1 for D (6 bases). Trimming left V 3 bases short and J 1 base short, with 13 bases between. The CDR3 is 15 residues long. From germline, CDR1 is MGHDK and CDR2 SYGVNS. The CDR3 coding sequence is TGTGCCAGCAGTGAGTACGGCAGGGGTTCCTACGAGCAGTACTTC. This gives the protein CASSEYGRGSYEQYF.

The rearrangement joins TRBV20-1 to TRBJ2-5; TRBD1 agrees at 10 bases. The J call could be wrong; TRBJ2-7 is a better fit for the DNA end. CDR3 length: 14 residues. Germline assignment: CDR1 DFQATT and CDR2 SNEGSKA (reference sequence). The CDR3 DNA reads as TGCAGCCACACCCCCGGACAGGGGGGATTCGAGCAGTACTTC. This codes for CSHTPGQGGFEQYF.

The chain recombines TRBV7-9 with TRBJ2-7; 7 bases are shared with TRBD1. Germline assignment: CDR1 SEHNR and CDR2 FQNEAQ (reference sequence). The CDR3 is 15 residues long. V trimming: 0 bases; J trimming: 5 bases; junction bases outside the gene matches: 7. The CDR3 sequence is CASSLAGTEADEQYF. For the CDR3, the DNA is TGTGCCAGCAGCTTAGCCGGGACAGAGGCTGACGAGCAGTACTTC.

This clonotype was detected a few times. The chain has TRBV7-9 and TRBJ2-7; D gene uncertain. V lost 1 base and J lost 5, with 6 bases in between. This CDR3 spans 12 amino acids. Germline V gene data show CDR1 as SEHNR and CDR2 as FQNEAQ (reference sequence). The CDR3 DNA follows: TGTGCCAGCAGCTTAGGGTTCCACGAGCAGTACTTC. Encoded protein: CASSLGFHEQYF. Full variable domain (remainder filled in from reference TRBV7-9 and TRBJ2-7): DTGVSQNPRHKITKRGQNVTFRCDPISEHNRLYWYRQTLGQGPEFLTYFQNEAQLEKSRLLSDRFSAERPKGSFSTLEIQRTEQGDSAMYLCASSLGFHEQYFGPGTRLTVT.

The V call is TRBV6-2 or TRBV6-3, the J call TRBJ2-1; 10 bases match TRBD2. Germline loops: CDR1 MNHEY, CDR2 SVGEGT. The CDR3 loop spans 15 amino acids. J was trimmed by 3 bases and V by 10 bases; bases with no gene match: 9. As DNA, the CDR3 is TGTGCCACTCTTCTAGCGGGGGACCTCTACAATGAGCAGTTCTTC. Translated: CATLLAGDLYNEQFF.

The sample holds a few counts of this clonotype. V is TRBV6-6 and J is TRBJ1-1; possibly TRBD1 for D (5 bases). Germline loops: CDR1 MNHNY, CDR2 SVGAGI (reference sequence). The CDR3 is 13 amino acids. Deletions cut 4 bases from V and 4 bases from J, with 10 bases between. The CDR3 protein is CASSSQGSTEAFF. CDR3 coding DNA: TGTGCCAGCAGTTCTCAGGGAAGCACTGAAGCTTTCTTT.

About this clonotype itself: One junction end disagrees with the germline gene, perhaps due to a read error. The V and J genes are TRBV7-8 and TRBJ2-1; TRBD2 aligns across 9 bases. Germline CDR1 SGHVS, CDR2 FQNEAQ. CDR3 length: 14 amino acids. CDR3 residues: CVSSDSGSYNKQFF. The CDR3 DNA reads as TGTGTCAGCAGTGATAGCGGGAGTTACAATAAGCAGTTCTTC. The variable domain in full, completed from reference TRBV7-8 and TRBJ2-1, reads GAGVSQSPRYKVAKRGQDVALRCDPISGHVSLFWYQQALGQGPEFLTYFQNEAQLDKSGLPSDRFFAERPEGSVSTLKIQRTQQEDSAVYLCVSSDSGSYNKQFFGPGTRLTVL.

The chain joins TRBV10-3 to TRBJ1-5; 8 nucleotides line up with TRBD1. This CDR3 region has 14 residues. The germline CDR1 and CDR2 sequences are ENHRY and SYGVKD. Trimming removed 6 bases from V and 9 bases from J; junction bases left unmatched: 10. In nucleotides, the CDR3 is TGTGCCATCAGCTCTGACAGGGGTCAATGGCCCCAGCATTTT. This encodes CAISSDRGQWPQHF.

This clonotype was seen repeatedly, ten times or more. The chain joins TRBV12-3 or TRBV12-4 to TRBJ2-3; D is possibly TRBD2 (5 bases). The CDR3 has 14 amino acids. The V gene lost 2 bases and the J gene lost 1 base, with 7 bases spanning the gap. The chain's CDR3 is CASSLIGGTDTQYF. The CDR3 DNA is TGTGCCAGCAGTTTAATCGGGGGCACAGATACGCAGTATTTT.

The rearrangement joins TRBV12-3 or TRBV12-4 to TRBJ2-7, with TRBD1 identical over 9 bases. The CDR3 runs 15 residues. V trimming: 7 bases; J trimming: 3 bases; junction bases outside the gene matches: 10. CDR3 DNA: TGTGCCAGCACATCCGTTAGGGGACAGGGCTACGAGCAGTACTTC. It specifies CASTSVRGQGYEQYF.

This clonotype was counted a few times. This sequence joins TRBV7-2 and TRBJ2-1; 7 nucleotides match TRBD2. Germline assignment: CDR1 SGHTA and CDR2 FQGNSA. V gave up 7 bases and J gave up 2 bases; unmatched junction bases: 8. This CDR3 is built from 15 residues. The CDR3 region is CASTLTGLAYNEQFF. The CDR3 nucleotides read TGTGCCAGCACCCTAACCGGACTAGCCTACAATGAGCAGTTCTTC.

This chain uses TRBV7-2 with TRBJ2-5; 10 bases line up with TRBD2. The CDR3 is 17 amino acids. Unmatched junction bases numbered 9, after V lost 1 base and J lost 4 bases. Germline-derived CDR1 and CDR2 are SGHTA and FQGNSA. The CDR3 nucleotides are TGTGCCAGCAGCTTAGTTGGGAGCGGGGGGGCCGGAGAGACCCAGTACTTC. Amino acid sequence: CASSLVGSGGAGETQYF.

In its sample, this clonotype was seen many times. This chain connects TRBV7-2 to TRBJ1-5, with D unresolved. V was cut by 5 bases and J by 3 bases, with 8 bases left in between. The CDR3 has 13 residues. Germline assignment: CDR1 SGHTA and CDR2 FQGNSA. The CDR3 DNA is TGTGCCAGCAGCGACTCCTCCAATCAGCCCCAGCATTTT. The encoded protein is CASSDSSNQPQHF.

As to this clonotype: At one end the junction does not follow the germline gene, possibly because of a read error. This chain connects TRBV5-5 to TRBJ1-5, with a weak D call TRBD1 (5 bases). The CDR3 runs 15 residues. Per the germline V gene, CDR1 is SGHKS and CDR2 is YYEKEE (reference sequence). The CDR3 sequence: CTSSGWAGTNQPQHF. The CDR3 region has the DNA TGTACCAGCAGCGGGTGGGCAGGGACGAACCAGCCCCAGCATTTT.

CDR3 region: CASSSHPTGANYGYTF. CDR3 nucleotides: TGTGCCAGCAGTTCTCACCCGACAGGGGCGAACTATGGCTACACCTTC. The chain carries TRBV12-3 or TRBV12-4 and TRBJ1-2; the match to TRBD1 covers 8 bases. J was trimmed by 2 bases and V by 4 bases; bases with no gene match: 9. This CDR3 has 16 amino acids.

The chain links TRBV12-3 or TRBV12-4 to TRBJ1-4; D ambiguous. V lost 1 base and J 7 bases, leaving 10 bases between the germline ends. This CDR3 region has 14 residues. In DNA, the CDR3 is TGTGCCAGCAGTTTAGATGACGGCCGTGAAAAACTGTTTTTT. This gives the protein CASSLDDGREKLFF.

CDR3: CASSPRGRETQYF. For the CDR3, the DNA is TGTGCCAGCTCACCACGCGGAAGGGAGACCCAGTACTTC. The gene calls are TRBV18 and TRBJ2-5; D is unclear. Trimming took off 1 base at V and 5 bases at J, with 8 bases between the two ends. Germline CDR1 is KGHSH and CDR2 is LQKENI. The CDR3 totals 13 residues.

There are a few counts of this clonotype. The chain links TRBV7-2 to TRBJ2-5, with D possibly matching TRBD1 (6 bases). This CDR3 spans 14 amino acids. Germline V gene sequence: CDR1 SGHTA, CDR2 FQGNSA. V lost 6 bases and J 5 bases, leaving 16 bases between the germline ends. This chain's CDR3 is CASSRDRNGETQYF. The DNA of the CDR3 is TGTGCCAGCAGTCGAGACAGGAACGGGGAGACCCAGTACTTC.

In its sample, this clonotype was seen once. J is TRBJ2-3 and V is TRBV5-1, with 11 bases that match TRBD2. The V segment lost 4 bases and the J segment 6 bases; nucleotides outside the gene matches: 10. Germline CDR1 SGHRS, CDR2 YFSETQ. CDR3 length equals 16 residues. Here the CDR3 reads CASSIHLAGGQDTQYF. The DNA for the CDR3 is TGCGCCAGCAGCATTCATCTAGCGGGGGGTCAGGATACGCAGTATTTT.

This clonotype is a singleton in its sample. This rearrangement joins TRBV6-6 to TRBJ2-5, with D perhaps assigned TRBD1 or TRBD2 (5 bases each). The V end lost 7 bases, the J end lost 3 bases, and 12 bases lay between the germline ends. Germline V gene sequence: CDR1 MNHNY, CDR2 SVGAGI (reference sequence). The CDR3 runs 13 residues. The DNA for the CDR3 is TGTGCCAGCAACCAACTAGGGGAAGAGACCCAGTACTTC. The encoded protein is CASNQLGEETQYF.

This clonotype was seen many times. V is TRBV7-2 and J is TRBJ2-3; maybe TRBD2 (6 bases). This CDR3 has 13 amino acids. CDR1 SGHTA and CDR2 FQGNSA come from the germline V gene. Trimming removed 1 base at V and 4 bases at J, with 6 bases between. Written as DNA, the CDR3 is TGTGCCAGCAGCTTAGGGGGGGCAGATACGCAGTATTTT. It translates to CASSLGGADTQYF.

This clonotype was detected a few times. This chain joins TRBV9 and TRBJ2-7, with TRBD1 identical over 11 bases. Matching the DNA end better, TRBJ2-1 makes the J call doubtful. Germline CDR1 SGDLS, CDR2 YYNGEE. The length of the CDR3 is 15 residues. CDR3 sequence reads: CASSASGQGVGEQFF. The CDR3 DNA follows: TGTGCCAGCAGTGCGTCGGGACAGGGGGTTGGGGAGCAGTTCTTC.

J is TRBJ2-1 and V is TRBV24-1, with D perhaps TRBD1 (6 bases). The length of the CDR3 is 15 residues. V was shortened by 3 bases and J by 8 bases, with 16 bases between the two germline ends. The V gene's germline CDR1 is KGHDR and CDR2 SFDVKD. CDR3 residues: CATSDLRGRGDEQFF. In DNA, the CDR3 is TGTGCCACCAGTGATCTCCGGGGCAGGGGCGATGAGCAGTTCTTC.

The chain employs TRBV3-1 and TRBJ1-5, with D hard to call. V was pared by 2 bases and J by 7 bases, with 15 bases between. CDR3 size: 15 residues. From germline, CDR1 is LGHDT and CDR2 YNNKEL (reference sequence). CDR3 in amino acids: CASSQNRAAGQPQHF. The CDR3 DNA sequence: TGTGCCAGCAGCCAAAACCGGGCCGCCGGGCAGCCCCAGCATTTT.

Only a few counts were recorded for this clonotype. The chain uses TRBV20-1 and TRBJ2-5, with 11 bases that match TRBD1. V was pared by 7 bases and J by 2 bases, with 6 bases of the junction left unmatched. The germline V gene encodes CDR1 DFQATT and CDR2 SNEGSKA (reference sequence). CDR3 length: 14 amino acids. Here the CDR3 reads CSVIRDRGQETQYF. In DNA form, the CDR3 reads TGCAGTGTTATCCGGGACAGGGGGCAAGAGACCCAGTACTTC.

The chain combines TRBV20-1 with TRBJ2-5; 13 bases line up with TRBD2. Germline trimming cut 5 bases from V and 2 bases from J; bases unmatched to any gene: 2. The CDR3 spans 14 residues. Germline V gives CDR1 DFQATT, CDR2 SNEGSKA (reference sequence). CDR3 coding DNA: TGCAGTGCTTGGACTAGCGGGGGACAAGAGACCCAGTACTTC. Residues: CSAWTSGGQETQYF.